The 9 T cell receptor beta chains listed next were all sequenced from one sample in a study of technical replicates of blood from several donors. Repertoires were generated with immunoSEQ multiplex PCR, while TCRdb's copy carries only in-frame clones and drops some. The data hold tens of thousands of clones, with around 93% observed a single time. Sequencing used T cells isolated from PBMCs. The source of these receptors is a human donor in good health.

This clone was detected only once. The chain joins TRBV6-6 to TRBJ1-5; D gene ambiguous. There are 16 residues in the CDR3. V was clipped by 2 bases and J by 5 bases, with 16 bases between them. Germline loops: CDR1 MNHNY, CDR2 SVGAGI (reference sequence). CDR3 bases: TGTGCCAGCAGTTACCACTCAGGCTCGGGATATCAGCCCCAGCATTTT. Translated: CASSYHSGSGYQPQHF.

The CDR3 nucleotides read TGCGCCAGCAGCCAACAGGGGGCAAACACTGAAGCTTTCTTT. Encoded protein: CASSQQGANTEAFF. The rearrangement uses TRBV4-1 and TRBJ1-1; 8 bases match TRBD1. Germline V lookup: CDR1 MGHRA, CDR2 YSYEKL. The CDR3 is 14 amino acids. V dropped 2 bases and J dropped 2; count of bases not matched to a gene: 1.

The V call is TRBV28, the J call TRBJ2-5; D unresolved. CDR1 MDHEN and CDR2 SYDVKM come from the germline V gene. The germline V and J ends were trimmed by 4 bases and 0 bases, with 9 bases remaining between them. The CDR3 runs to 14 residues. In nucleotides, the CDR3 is TGTGCCAGCAGTTCCATAGTGTACCAAGAGACCCAGTACTTC. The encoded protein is CASSSIVYQETQYF.

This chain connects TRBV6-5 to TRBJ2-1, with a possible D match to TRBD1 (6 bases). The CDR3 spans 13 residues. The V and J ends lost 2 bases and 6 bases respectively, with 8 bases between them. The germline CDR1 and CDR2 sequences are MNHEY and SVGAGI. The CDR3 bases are TGTGCCAGCAGTTACCGGACAGTCAATGAGCAGTTCTTC. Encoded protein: CASSYRTVNEQFF.

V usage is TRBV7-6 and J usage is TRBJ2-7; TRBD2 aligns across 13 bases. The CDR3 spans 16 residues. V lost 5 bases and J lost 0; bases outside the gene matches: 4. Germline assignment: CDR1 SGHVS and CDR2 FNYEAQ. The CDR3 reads CASSLGLAGLSYEQYF. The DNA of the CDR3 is TGTGCCAGCAGCCTGGGACTAGCGGGGCTCTCCTACGAGCAGTACTTC.

CDR3 DNA: TGTGCCAGCAGCCAAGTTCTAGCGGGAGGAGGGGAGACCCAGTACTTC. It specifies CASSQVLAGGGETQYF. This chain uses TRBV14 with TRBJ2-5, with TRBD2 matching 11 bases. CDR1 and CDR2 from the germline V gene are SGHDN and FVKESK. Trimming took 1 base from V and 5 from J; bases not matched to a gene: 6. The CDR3 runs to 16 residues. Full variable domain (outside the CDR3, taken from reference TRBV14 and TRBJ2-5): EAGVTQFPSHSVIEKGQTVTLRCDPISGHDNLYWYRRVMGKEIKFLLHFVKESKQDESGMPNNRFLAERTGGTYSTLKVQPAELEDSGVYFCASSQVLAGGGETQYFGPGTRLLVL.

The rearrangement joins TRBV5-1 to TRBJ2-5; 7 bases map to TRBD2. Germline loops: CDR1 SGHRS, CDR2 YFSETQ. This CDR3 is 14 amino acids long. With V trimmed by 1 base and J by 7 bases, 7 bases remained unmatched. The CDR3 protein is CASSLLRREATQYF. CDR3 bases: TGCGCCAGCAGCTTGTTGCGTCGGGAGGCGACCCAGTACTTC.

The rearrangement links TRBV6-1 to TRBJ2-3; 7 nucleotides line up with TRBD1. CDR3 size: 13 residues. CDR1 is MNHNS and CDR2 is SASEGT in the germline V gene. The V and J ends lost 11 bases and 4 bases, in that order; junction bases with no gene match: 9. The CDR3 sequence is CAGHGQEADTQYF. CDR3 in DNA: TGTGCCGGGCACGGACAGGAGGCAGATACGCAGTATTTT.

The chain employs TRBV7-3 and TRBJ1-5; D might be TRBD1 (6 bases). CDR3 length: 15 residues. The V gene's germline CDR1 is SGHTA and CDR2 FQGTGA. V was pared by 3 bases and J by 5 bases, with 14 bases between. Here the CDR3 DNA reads TGTGCCAGCAGCTTCCCCAGGGGATGGGATCAGCCCCAGCATTTT. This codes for CASSFPRGWDQPQHF.